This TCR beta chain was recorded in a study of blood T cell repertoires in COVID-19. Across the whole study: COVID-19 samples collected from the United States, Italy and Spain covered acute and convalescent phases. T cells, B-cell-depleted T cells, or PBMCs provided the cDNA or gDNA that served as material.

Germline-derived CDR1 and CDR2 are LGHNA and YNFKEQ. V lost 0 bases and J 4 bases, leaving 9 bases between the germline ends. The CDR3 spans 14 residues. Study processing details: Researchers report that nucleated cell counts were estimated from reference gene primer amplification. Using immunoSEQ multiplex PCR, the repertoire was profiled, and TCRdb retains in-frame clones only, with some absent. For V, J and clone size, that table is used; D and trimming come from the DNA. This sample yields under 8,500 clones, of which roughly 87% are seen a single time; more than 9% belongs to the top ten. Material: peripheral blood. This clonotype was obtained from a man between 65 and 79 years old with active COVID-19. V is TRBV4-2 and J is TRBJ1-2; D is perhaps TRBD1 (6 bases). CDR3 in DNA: TGTGCCAGCAGCCAAGAAACGGACAGCTATGGCTACACCTTC. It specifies CASSQETDSYGYTF.